This passage covers 25 T cell receptor beta chains from one sample sequenced in a study of cytomegalovirus exposure and HLA in healthy donors. 60 Vbeta and 13 Jbeta primers were used in PCR. Profiling relied on immunoSEQ multiplex PCR, and the TCRdb table lists in-frame clones only, not all of them. The profile covers some 150,000 clones, with roughly 74% appearing a single time and about 3% taken by the ten largest. Sequencing was performed on PBMCs. These receptors were taken from a man in his forties in good health and CMV-seronegative.

The CDR3, as DNA: TGCGCCAGCAGTTACACCGGGACAGGGACCACTGAAGCTTTCTTT. Protein: CASSYTGTGTTEAFF. V usage is TRBV4-1 and J usage is TRBJ1-1, with 9 bases lining up with TRBD1. Unmatched junction bases numbered 9, after V lost 6 bases and J lost 4 bases. This CDR3 comprises 15 residues. The V gene's germline CDR1 is MGHRA and CDR2 YSYEKL.

This clone turned up a few times. This chain connects TRBV4-1 to TRBJ2-1; a weak D match, TRBD1 (5 bases). In germline, CDR1 is MGHRA, CDR2 YSYEKL. The CDR3 sequence is 17 residues long. V was pared by 3 bases and J by 0 bases, with 15 bases between. Here the CDR3 DNA reads TGCGCCAGCAGCCATCCCAGGGTGGCCAGCTCCTACAATGAGCAGTTCTTC. This codes for CASSHPRVASSYNEQFF.

The chain employs TRBV6-5 and TRBJ1-1, with unresolved D. Germline CDR1 reads MNHEY; CDR2 reads SVGAGI. Deletions cut 1 base from V and 4 bases from J, with 7 bases between. The length of the CDR3 is 13 residues. DNA of the CDR3: TGTGCCAGCAGTTACTGGCGGGGCACTGAAGCTTTCTTT. Residues: CASSYWRGTEAFF.

This clone was seen a handful of times. The V gene is TRBV6-1, the J gene TRBJ2-7, with TRBD1 matching 10 bases. The CDR3 contains 16 residues. V dropped 4 bases and J dropped 3; count of bases not matched to a gene: 9. CDR1 and CDR2 (germline): MNHNS, SASEGT. CDR3 loop: CASSVSSGTGVYEQYF. In DNA, the CDR3 is TGTGCCAGCAGTGTAAGCTCCGGGACAGGGGTCTACGAGCAGTACTTC.

This clone was seen just once. Other nucleotide sequences in the sample specify the same CDR3. This chain joins TRBV4-3 and TRBJ2-2, with TRBD1 matching 7 bases. The germline gives CDR1 LGHNA, CDR2 YSLEER. The CDR3 consists of 14 residues. V was clipped by 0 bases and J by 6 bases; unmatched bases: 1. The CDR3 coding sequence is TGCGCCAGCAGCCAAGATAGGGGGCCCGGGGAGCTGTTTTTT. Residues: CASSQDRGPGELFF.

V gene TRBV19 combines with J gene TRBJ1-1, with TRBD1 matching 11 bases. The CDR3 contains 19 residues. V lost 4 bases and J lost 0; bases outside the gene matches: 13. Germline CDR1 and CDR2: LNHDA and SQIVND (reference sequence). DNA for the CDR3: TGTGCCAGTAGTACGATTCATCCGGGACAGGGGGGCATGAACACTGAAGCTTTCTTT. Residues: CASSTIHPGQGGMNTEAFF.

This chain connects TRBV7-3 to TRBJ2-7; TRBD2 is a possible D gene (7 bases). Germline-derived CDR1 and CDR2 are SGHTA and FQGTGA. The CDR3 length is 15 residues. The V end was cut by 1 base, the J end by 3 bases, with 13 bases between. The DNA for the CDR3 is TGTGCCAGCAGCTTAAGGGGGGGCACTATCTACGAGCAGTACTTC. Translating it yields CASSLRGGTIYEQYF.

The CDR3 spells CASSLVGTYSAYGYTF. As DNA, the CDR3 is TGTGCCAGCAGCTTAGTCGGGACATACTCCGCCTATGGCTACACCTTC. The chain has TRBV13 and TRBJ1-2, with D maybe TRBD1 (6 bases). CDR1 is PRHDT and CDR2 is FYEKMQ in the germline V gene (reference sequence). Trimming removed 1 base at V and 4 bases at J, with 16 bases between. The CDR3 runs to 16 residues.

The chain joins TRBV6-1 to TRBJ1-2; D is possibly TRBD1 (5 bases). CDR1 MNHNS and CDR2 SASEGT come from the germline V gene. The CDR3 sequence is 12 residues long. The ends were cut back, 4 bases at V and 8 bases at J, with 11 bases in the middle. CDR3 in DNA: TGTGCCAGCAGTGGGCAGGGCTTGGGCTACACCTTC. Protein: CASSGQGLGYTF.

This clone has more than one count but fewer than ten. The gene calls are TRBV4-1 and TRBJ1-1; perhaps TRBD1 as D (5 bases). Trimming took off 1 base at V and 10 bases at J, with 19 bases between the two ends. CDR1 is MGHRA, CDR2 YSYEKL, per germline. The CDR3 spans 15 residues. CDR3 residues: CASSQGHNQPGGAFF. CDR3 sequence (DNA): TGCGCCAGCAGCCAAGGTCATAACCAACCCGGGGGAGCTTTCTTT.

The CDR3 loop reads CASSQDGEDTIYF. CDR3 DNA: TGCGCCAGCAGCCAAGACGGGGAAGACACCATATATTTT. The chain is built from TRBV4-3 and TRBJ1-3, with D unclear. With 0 bases removed from V and 8 bases from J, the gap between germline ends came to 8 bases. This CDR3 has 13 residues. CDR1 is LGHNA and CDR2 is YSLEER in the germline V gene.

The chain uses TRBV5-1 and TRBJ2-2; 8 bases agree with TRBD2. The CDR3 has 15 residues. V lost 6 bases and J lost 4; bases outside the gene matches: 8. Germline V gives CDR1 SGHRS, CDR2 YFSETQ. CDR3 protein: CASTSVGGGTGELFF. DNA of the CDR3: TGCGCCAGCACCTCTGTCGGGGGGGGCACCGGGGAGCTGTTTTTT.

This sequence joins TRBV9 and TRBJ1-1; 10 nucleotides align to TRBD1. This CDR3 spans 18 amino acids. V was pared by 0 bases and J by 5 bases, with 13 bases of the junction left unmatched. Per germline, CDR1 SGDLS and CDR2 YYNGEE. The CDR3 protein is CASSVASGQGKGNTEAFF. The CDR3, as DNA: TGTGCCAGCAGCGTAGCTTCGGGACAGGGGAAGGGGAATACTGAAGCTTTCTTT.

V is TRBV5-1 and J is TRBJ2-1; 14 bases match TRBD2. The J segment lost 4 bases and the V segment lost 0 bases, leaving 3 bases of the junction unmatched. CDR3 length: 17 amino acids. The germline CDR1 and CDR2 sequences are SGHRS and YFSETQ. The CDR3 DNA is TGCGCCAGCAGCTTGGGACTAGCGGGGGGGAGTTACAATGAGCAGTTCTTC. Its translation: CASSLGLAGGSYNEQFF. Based on the CDR3 plus reference TRBV5-1 and TRBJ2-1, the full variable domain is KAGVTQTPRYLIKTRGQQVTLSCSPISGHRSVSWYQQTPGQGLQFLFEYFSETQRNKGNFPGRFSGRQFSNSRSEMNVSTLELGDSALYLCASSLGLAGGSYNEQFFGPGTRLTVL.

The V and J genes are TRBV29-1 and TRBJ1-4; no reliable D call. The CDR3 length is 11 residues. The germline V and J ends were trimmed by 4 bases and 6 bases, with 6 bases remaining between them. Germline loops: CDR1 SQVTM, CDR2 ANQGSEA. CDR3 in amino acids: CSVVQDEKLFF. CDR3 DNA: TGCAGCGTTGTACAAGATGAAAAACTGTTTTTT.

V is TRBV4-3 and J is TRBJ2-3; D is unresolved. The germline gives CDR1 LGHNA, CDR2 YSLEER. CDR3 size: 15 residues. Deletions cut 1 base from V and 5 bases from J, with 13 bases between. DNA of the CDR3: TGCGCCAGCAGCCAAGGTTGGATAACGGGAGATACGCAGTATTTT. The encoded protein is CASSQGWITGDTQYF.

This clone is a singleton in its sample. The rearrangement joins TRBV11-2 to TRBJ1-3; D is unresolved. Trimming stripped 1 base from V and 0 bases from J, with 10 bases between. The CDR3 has 16 amino acids. Germline V gene data show CDR1 as SGHAT and CDR2 as FQNNGV. The CDR3 nucleotides read TGTGCCAGCAGCTTAGGTGCGGGGAGCTCTGGAAACACCATATATTTT. Encoded protein: CASSLGAGSSGNTIYF.

This clone was seen only a few times. J is TRBJ1-1 and V is TRBV6-1, with 7 bases that match TRBD1. Germline CDR1 reads MNHNS; CDR2 reads SASEGT. With 7 bases clipped from V and 7 bases from J, the junction kept 9 bases outside the gene matches. The CDR3 is 13 amino acids. The CDR3 DNA follows: TGTGCCAGCATAGGGGACAGTGGCCTTGAAGCTTTCTTT. Its translation: CASIGDSGLEAFF.

In its sample, this clone was seen a few times. This CDR3 is CASSGAPEVENTIYF. CDR3 DNA sequence: TGCGCCAGCAGCGGAGCCCCGGAGGTCGAAAACACCATATATTTT. The rearrangement uses TRBV5-1 and TRBJ1-3; no firm D call. Germline assignment: CDR1 SGHRS and CDR2 YFSETQ. The V end was cut by 4 bases, the J end by 6 bases, with 17 bases between. The length of the CDR3 is 15 residues.

This clone was seen only a few times. The chain has TRBV4-1 and TRBJ1-1; D perhaps matches TRBD1 (6 bases). Germline V gene data show CDR1 as MGHRA and CDR2 as YSYEKL. The CDR3 runs to 13 residues. The V end was cut by 4 bases, the J end by 2 bases, with 8 bases between. Here the CDR3 DNA reads TGCGCCAGCAGCCCAGGGGCTAACACTGAAGCTTTCTTT. This translates into CASSPGANTEAFF.

This clone was found a few times. The same CDR3 is also encoded by other DNA sequences in this sample. The chain employs TRBV9 and TRBJ1-4; D remains ambiguous. V lost 0 bases, J lost 3 bases, and 6 bases lay in between. Germline values: CDR1 SGDLS, CDR2 YYNGEE. The CDR3 sequence is 14 residues long. The CDR3 region is CASSVGQANEKLFF. The CDR3 bases are TGTGCCAGCAGCGTAGGTCAGGCTAATGAAAAACTGTTTTTT.

This clone was seen a few times. V is TRBV6-1 and J is TRBJ1-1; TRBD1 is a possible D gene (6 bases). The CDR3 has 14 residues. V was cut by 4 bases and J by 3 bases, with 12 bases left in between. Germline assignment: CDR1 MNHNS and CDR2 SASEGT. CDR3 residues: CASSVNRADTEAFF. The CDR3 DNA is TGTGCCAGCAGTGTTAACAGGGCAGACACTGAAGCTTTCTTT.

The J gene is TRBJ1-5, the V gene TRBV2; 9 bases agree with TRBD1. Per germline, CDR1 SNHLY and CDR2 FYNNEI. This CDR3 is 14 amino acids long. Losses at the gene ends were 7 bases for V and 2 bases for J; bases not matched to a gene: 3. CDR3 region: CASIGDRGNQPQHF. The CDR3 region has the DNA TGTGCCAGCATTGGGGACAGGGGCAATCAGCCCCAGCATTTT.

The chain joins TRBV7-9 to TRBJ2-3; D may be TRBD2 (7 bases). This CDR3 comprises 16 residues. The V end was cut by 5 bases, the J end by 2 bases, with 17 bases between. Germline values: CDR1 SEHNR, CDR2 FQNEAQ (reference sequence). The CDR3 loop is CASSTPRGQLTDTQYF. The CDR3 DNA follows: TGTGCCAGCAGCACCCCGCGGGGGCAACTCACAGATACGCAGTATTTT.

This clone was seen only once. The chain carries TRBV15 and TRBJ2-7; 13 bases are shared with TRBD2. The CDR3 has 17 residues. Germline lookup yields CDR1 LNHNV and CDR2 YYDKDF (reference sequence). The junction had 9 bases not matched to a gene; V was cut back by 0 bases and J by 7 bases. CDR3: CATSRDRGLAGNGEQYF. The CDR3 nucleotides are TGTGCCACCAGCAGAGACCGGGGACTAGCGGGGAATGGTGAGCAGTACTTC.